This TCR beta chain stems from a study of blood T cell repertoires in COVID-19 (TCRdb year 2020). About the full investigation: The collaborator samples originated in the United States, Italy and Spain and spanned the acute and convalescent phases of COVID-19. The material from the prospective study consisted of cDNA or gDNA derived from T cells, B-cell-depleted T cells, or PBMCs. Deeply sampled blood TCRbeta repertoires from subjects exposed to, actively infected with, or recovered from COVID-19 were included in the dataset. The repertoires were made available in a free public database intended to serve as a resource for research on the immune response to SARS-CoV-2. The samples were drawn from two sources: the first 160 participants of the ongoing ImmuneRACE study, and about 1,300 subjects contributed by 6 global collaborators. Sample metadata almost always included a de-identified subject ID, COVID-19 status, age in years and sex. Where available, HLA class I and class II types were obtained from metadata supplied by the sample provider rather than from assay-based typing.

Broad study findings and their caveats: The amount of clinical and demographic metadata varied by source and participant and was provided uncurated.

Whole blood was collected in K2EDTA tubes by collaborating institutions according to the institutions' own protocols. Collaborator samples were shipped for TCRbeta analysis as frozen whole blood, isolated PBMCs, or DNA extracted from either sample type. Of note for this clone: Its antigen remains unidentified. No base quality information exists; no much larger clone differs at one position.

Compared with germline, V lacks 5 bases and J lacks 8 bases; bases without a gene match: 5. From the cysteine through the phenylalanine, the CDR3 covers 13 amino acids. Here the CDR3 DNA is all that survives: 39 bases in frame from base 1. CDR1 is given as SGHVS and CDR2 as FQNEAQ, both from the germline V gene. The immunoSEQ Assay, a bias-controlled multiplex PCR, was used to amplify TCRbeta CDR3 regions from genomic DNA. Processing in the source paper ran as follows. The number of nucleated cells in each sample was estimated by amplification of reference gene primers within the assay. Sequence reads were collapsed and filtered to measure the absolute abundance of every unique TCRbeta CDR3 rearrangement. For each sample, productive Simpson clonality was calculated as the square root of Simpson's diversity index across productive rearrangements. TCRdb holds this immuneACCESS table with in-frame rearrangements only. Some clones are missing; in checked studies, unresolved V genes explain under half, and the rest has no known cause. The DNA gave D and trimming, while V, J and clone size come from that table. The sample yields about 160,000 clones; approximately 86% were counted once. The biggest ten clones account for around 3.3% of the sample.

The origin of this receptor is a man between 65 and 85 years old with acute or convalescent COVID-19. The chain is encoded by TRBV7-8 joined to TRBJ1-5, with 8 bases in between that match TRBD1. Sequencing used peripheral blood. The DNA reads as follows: TGTGCCAGCAGCCCCCAGGGGGCGAAGCCCCAGCATTTT. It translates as CASSPQGAKPQHF.